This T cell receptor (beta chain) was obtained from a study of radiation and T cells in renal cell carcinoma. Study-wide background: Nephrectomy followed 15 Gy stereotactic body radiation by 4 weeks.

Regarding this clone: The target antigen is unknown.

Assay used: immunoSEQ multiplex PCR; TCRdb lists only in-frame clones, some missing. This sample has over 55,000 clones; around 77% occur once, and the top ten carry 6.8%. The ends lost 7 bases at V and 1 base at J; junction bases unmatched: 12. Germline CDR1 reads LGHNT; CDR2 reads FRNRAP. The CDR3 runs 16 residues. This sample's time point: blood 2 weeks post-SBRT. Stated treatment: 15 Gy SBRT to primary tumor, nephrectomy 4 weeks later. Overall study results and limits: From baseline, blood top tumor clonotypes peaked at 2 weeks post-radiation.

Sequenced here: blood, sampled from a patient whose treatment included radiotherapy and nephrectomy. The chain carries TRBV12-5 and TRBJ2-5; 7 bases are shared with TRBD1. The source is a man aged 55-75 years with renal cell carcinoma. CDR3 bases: TGTGCTAGTGTCCCACTTTCGGGGACAGTCCAAGAGACCCAGTACTTC. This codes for CASVPLSGTVQETQYF.